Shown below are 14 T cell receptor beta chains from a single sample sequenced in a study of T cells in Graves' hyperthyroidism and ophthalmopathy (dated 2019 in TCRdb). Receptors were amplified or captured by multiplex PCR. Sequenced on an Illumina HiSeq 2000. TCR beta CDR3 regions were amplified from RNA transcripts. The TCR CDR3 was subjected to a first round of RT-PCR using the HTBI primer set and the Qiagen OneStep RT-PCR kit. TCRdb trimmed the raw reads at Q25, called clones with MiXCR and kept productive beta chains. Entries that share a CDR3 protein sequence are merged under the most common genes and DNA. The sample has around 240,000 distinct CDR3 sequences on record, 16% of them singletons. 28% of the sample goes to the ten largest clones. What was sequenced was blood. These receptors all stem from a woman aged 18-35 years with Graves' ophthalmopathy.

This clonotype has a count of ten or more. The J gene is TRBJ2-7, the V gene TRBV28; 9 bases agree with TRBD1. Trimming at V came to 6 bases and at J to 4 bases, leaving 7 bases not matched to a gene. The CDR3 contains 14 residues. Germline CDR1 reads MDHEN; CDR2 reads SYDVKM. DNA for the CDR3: TGTGCCAGCAGGGGACAGGGAGGAATTTACGAGCAGTACTTC. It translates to CASRGQGGIYEQYF.

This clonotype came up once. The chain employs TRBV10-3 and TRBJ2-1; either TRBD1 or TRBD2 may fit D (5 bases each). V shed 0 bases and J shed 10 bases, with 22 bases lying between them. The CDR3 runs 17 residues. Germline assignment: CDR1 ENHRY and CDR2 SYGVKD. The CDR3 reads CAISESPGTPGVPEQFF. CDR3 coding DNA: TGTGCCATCAGTGAGTCTCCTGGGACCCCCGGCGTTCCCGAGCAGTTCTTC.

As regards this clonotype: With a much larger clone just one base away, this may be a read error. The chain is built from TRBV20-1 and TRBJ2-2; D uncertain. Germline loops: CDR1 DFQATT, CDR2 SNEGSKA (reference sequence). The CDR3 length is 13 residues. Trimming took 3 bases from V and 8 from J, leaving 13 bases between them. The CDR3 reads CSASPVSQGELFF. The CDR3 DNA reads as TGCAGTGCTAGCCCTGTAAGCCAAGGGGAGCTGTTTTTT.

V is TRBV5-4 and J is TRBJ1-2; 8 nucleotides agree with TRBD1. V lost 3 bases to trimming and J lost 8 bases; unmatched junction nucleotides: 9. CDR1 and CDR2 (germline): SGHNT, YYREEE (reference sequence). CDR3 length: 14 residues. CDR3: CASSSIDRGGGYTF. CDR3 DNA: TGTGCCAGCAGCTCGATTGACAGGGGCGGAGGCTACACCTTC.

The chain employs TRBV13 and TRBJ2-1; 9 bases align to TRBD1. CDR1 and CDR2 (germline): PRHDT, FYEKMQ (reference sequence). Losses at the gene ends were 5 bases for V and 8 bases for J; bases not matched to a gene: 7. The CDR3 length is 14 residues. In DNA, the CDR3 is TGTGCCAGCAGCGACCGGGACAGGGCGCATGAGCAGTTCTTC. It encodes CASSDRDRAHEQFF.

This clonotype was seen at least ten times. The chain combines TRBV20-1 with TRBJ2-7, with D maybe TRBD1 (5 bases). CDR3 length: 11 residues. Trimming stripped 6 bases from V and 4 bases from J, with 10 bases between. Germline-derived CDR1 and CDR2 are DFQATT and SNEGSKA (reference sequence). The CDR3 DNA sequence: TGCAGTGCGGCAAGGGGTTACGAGCAGTACTTC. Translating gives CSAARGYEQYF.

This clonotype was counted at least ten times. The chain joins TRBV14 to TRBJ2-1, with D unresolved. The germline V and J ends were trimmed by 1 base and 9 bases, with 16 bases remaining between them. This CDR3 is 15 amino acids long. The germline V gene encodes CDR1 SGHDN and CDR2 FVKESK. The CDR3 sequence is CASSQGSVMGGEQFF. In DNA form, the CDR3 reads TGTGCCAGCAGCCAAGGTTCTGTCATGGGCGGTGAGCAGTTCTTC.

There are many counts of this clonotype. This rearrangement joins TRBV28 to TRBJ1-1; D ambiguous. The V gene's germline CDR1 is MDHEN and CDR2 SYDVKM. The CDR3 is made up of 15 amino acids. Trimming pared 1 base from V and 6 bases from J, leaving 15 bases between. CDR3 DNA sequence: TGTGCCAGCAGTTTATACCTCACCGCAGACTCTGAAGCTTTCTTT. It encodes CASSLYLTADSEAFF.

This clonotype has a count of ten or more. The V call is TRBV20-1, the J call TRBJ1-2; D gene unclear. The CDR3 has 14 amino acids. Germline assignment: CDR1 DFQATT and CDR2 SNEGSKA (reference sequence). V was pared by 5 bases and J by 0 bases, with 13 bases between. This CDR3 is CSAEARDTNYGYTF. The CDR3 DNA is TGCAGTGCTGAGGCCCGAGATACTAACTATGGCTACACCTTC.

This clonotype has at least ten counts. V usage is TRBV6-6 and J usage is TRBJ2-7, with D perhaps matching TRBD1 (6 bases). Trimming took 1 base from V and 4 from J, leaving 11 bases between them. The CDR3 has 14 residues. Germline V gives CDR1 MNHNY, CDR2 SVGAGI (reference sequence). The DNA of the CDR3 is TGTGCCAGCAGTTACTACAGGGACGAATACGAGCAGTACTTC. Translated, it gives CASSYYRDEYEQYF.

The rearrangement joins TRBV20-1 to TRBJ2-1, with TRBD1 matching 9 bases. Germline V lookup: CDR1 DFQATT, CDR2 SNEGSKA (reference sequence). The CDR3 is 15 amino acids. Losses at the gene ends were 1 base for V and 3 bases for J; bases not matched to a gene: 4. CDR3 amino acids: CSARGGTGNYNEQFF. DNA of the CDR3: TGCAGTGCTAGAGGCGGGACAGGGAACTACAATGAGCAGTTCTTC.

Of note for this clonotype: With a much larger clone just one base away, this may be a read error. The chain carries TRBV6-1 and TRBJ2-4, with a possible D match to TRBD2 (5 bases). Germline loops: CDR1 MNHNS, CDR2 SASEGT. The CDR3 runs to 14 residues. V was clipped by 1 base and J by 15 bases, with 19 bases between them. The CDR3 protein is CASSEGGLTLVRYF. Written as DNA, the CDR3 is TGTGCCAGCAGTGAAGGAGGGCTCACCCTGGTTCGGTACTTC.

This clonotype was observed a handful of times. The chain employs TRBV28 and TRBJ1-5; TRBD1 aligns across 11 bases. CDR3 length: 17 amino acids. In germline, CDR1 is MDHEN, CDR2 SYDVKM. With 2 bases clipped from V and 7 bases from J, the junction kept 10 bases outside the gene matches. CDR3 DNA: TGTGCCAGCAGTTTAGAGGGGACAGGGGGAAGTCGGCAGCCCCAGCATTTT. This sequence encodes CASSLEGTGGSRQPQHF.

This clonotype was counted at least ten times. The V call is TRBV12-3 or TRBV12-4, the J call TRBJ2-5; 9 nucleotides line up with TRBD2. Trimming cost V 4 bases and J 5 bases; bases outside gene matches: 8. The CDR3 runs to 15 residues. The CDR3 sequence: CASSSPSGADETQYF. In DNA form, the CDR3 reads TGTGCCAGCAGTTCCCCTAGCGGGGCTGATGAGACCCAGTACTTC.